Below are 21 T cell receptor beta chains sequenced from a single sample in a study of cytomegalovirus exposure and HLA in healthy donors. PCR employed 60 Vbeta and 13 Jbeta primers. Sequencing used immunoSEQ multiplex PCR; TCRdb keeps in-frame clones, though not all of them. Of roughly 230,000 clones detected, 85% to 95% appear once; the ten largest clones hold 1.7%. The sequenced sample consisted of PBMCs. These receptors were obtained from a girl aged 2-9 years in good health and CMV-seronegative.

The chain combines TRBV30 with TRBJ1-1; D unresolved. Germline V gene sequence: CDR1 GTSNPN, CDR2 SVGIG (reference sequence). The CDR3 sequence is 14 residues long. Trimming cost V 0 bases and J 4 bases, with 12 bases left between them. The DNA of the CDR3 is TGTGCCTGGAGTGTAGGCAGGCTCGGCACTGAAGCTTTCTTT. Amino acids: CAWSVGRLGTEAFF.

V gene TRBV27 combines with J gene TRBJ1-1; D possibly corresponds to TRBD1 (6 bases). Germline assignment: CDR1 MNHEY and CDR2 SMNVEV (reference sequence). The CDR3 loop spans 13 amino acids. Trimming left V 8 bases short and J 1 base short, with 11 bases between. CDR3 DNA: TGTGCCAGCTCCAGGGGACGGAACACTGAAGCTTTCTTT. Translated: CASSRGRNTEAFF.

The V gene is TRBV7-6, the J gene TRBJ1-4; 8 nucleotides agree with TRBD1. CDR1 SGHVS and CDR2 FNYEAQ come from the germline V gene. This CDR3 region has 14 residues. J was trimmed by 7 bases and V by 6 bases; bases with no gene match: 7. CDR3 residues: CASSPRGRGEKLFF. CDR3 DNA sequence: TGTGCCAGCAGTCCCAGGGGGCGGGGTGAAAAACTGTTTTTT.

The chain joins TRBV30 to TRBJ1-6; D is perhaps TRBD1 (6 bases). V shed 8 bases and J shed 7 bases, with 18 bases lying between them. The CDR3 loop spans 14 amino acids. Germline CDR1 and CDR2: GTSNPN and SVGIG (reference sequence). CDR3 loop: CAGQPSGGNSPLHF. Here the CDR3 DNA reads TGTGCCGGACAGCCCTCAGGAGGAAATTCACCCCTCCACTTT.

The chain uses TRBV14 and TRBJ2-3; D unclear. Germline V CDR1 and CDR2: SGHDN, FVKESK. V lost 0 bases and J 5 bases, leaving 12 bases between the germline ends. There are 15 residues in the CDR3. CDR3 in amino acids: CASSQDISLLDTQYF. CDR3 in DNA: TGTGCCAGCAGCCAAGATATTAGCCTATTAGATACGCAGTATTTT.

The chain links TRBV14 to TRBJ2-7, with D possibly being TRBD2 (5 bases). Per the germline V gene, CDR1 is SGHDN and CDR2 is FVKESK. This CDR3 spans 15 amino acids. Trimming left V 4 bases short and J 5 bases short, with 18 bases between. The CDR3 coding sequence is TGTGCCAGCAGCCGAGGAGGTACTCCCGGGGACGAGCAGTACTTC. This codes for CASSRGGTPGDEQYF.

This sequence joins TRBV29-1 and TRBJ2-7; D is possibly TRBD2 (7 bases). V shed 6 bases and J shed 4 bases, with 13 bases lying between them. CDR1 is SQVTM and CDR2 is ANQGSEA in the germline V gene. The CDR3 loop spans 12 amino acids. This CDR3 reads CSVEGGGYEQYF. In DNA form, the CDR3 reads TGCAGCGTCGAGGGAGGGGGATACGAGCAGTACTTC.

V is TRBV30 and J is TRBJ1-4, with D perhaps matching TRBD1 (6 bases). From germline, CDR1 is GTSNPN and CDR2 SVGIG (reference sequence). The ends were cut back, 1 base at V and 6 bases at J, with 15 bases in the middle. This CDR3 has 15 amino acids. This CDR3 reads CAWSGGPRGDEKLFF. The DNA for the CDR3 is TGTGCCTGGAGTGGGGGGCCCCGTGGGGATGAAAAACTGTTTTTT.

The chain has TRBV10-3 and TRBJ1-6; 8 positions match TRBD1. Germline CDR1 reads ENHRY; CDR2 reads SYGVKD. The V segment lost 6 bases and the J segment 5 bases; nucleotides outside the gene matches: 6. The CDR3 loop spans 15 amino acids. The CDR3 sequence is CAISNRGRDNSPLHF. Written as DNA, the CDR3 is TGTGCCATCAGCAACAGGGGGAGAGATAATTCACCCCTCCACTTT.

V usage is TRBV7-2 and J usage is TRBJ1-4; D uncertain. CDR1 is SGHTA and CDR2 is FQGNSA in the germline V gene. Trimming pared 6 bases from V and 0 bases from J, leaving 8 bases between. CDR3 length: 14 residues. In DNA, the CDR3 is TGTGCCAGCAGGGGCAAGGCAACTAATGAAAAACTGTTTTTT. It encodes CASRGKATNEKLFF.

This clone was detected a few times. The gene calls are TRBV6-6 and TRBJ1-1, with D tentatively TRBD1 (6 bases). The CDR3 runs 14 residues. Trimming removed 0 bases at V and 3 bases at J, with 8 bases between. CDR1 is MNHNY and CDR2 is SVGAGI in the germline V gene (reference sequence). The CDR3 loop reads CASSYSQGHTEAFF. In DNA form, the CDR3 reads TGTGCCAGCAGTTACTCTCAGGGGCACACTGAAGCTTTCTTT.

CDR3 sequence: CASKGQGNSNQPQHF. The CDR3 coding sequence is TGTGCCAGCAAAGGACAGGGGAATAGCAATCAGCCCCAGCATTTT. The chain uses TRBV27 and TRBJ1-5, with 9 positions matching TRBD1. From germline, CDR1 is MNHEY and CDR2 SMNVEV (reference sequence). The CDR3 sequence is 15 residues long. Losses at the gene ends were 7 bases for V and 0 bases for J; bases not matched to a gene: 4.

The chain uses TRBV7-2 and TRBJ2-1, with 7 positions matching TRBD2. Germline lookup yields CDR1 SGHTA and CDR2 FQGNSA. There are 15 residues in the CDR3. V was pared by 8 bases and J by 4 bases, with 11 bases of the junction left unmatched. The CDR3 DNA is TGTGCCAGCGCCTCTTCTAGCGGATATTACAATGAGCAGTTCTTC. Translation gives CASASSSGYYNEQFF.

V is TRBV21-1 and J is TRBJ1-4; TRBD1, the table's D call, lacks a check against the DNA. TRBV21-1 is tagged as a pseudogene. The CDR3 totals 17 residues. Here the CDR3 reads CASSKGVVRQGNEKLFF. CDR3 DNA sequence: TGTGCCAGCAGCAAAGGAGTGGTTCGACAGGGAAATGAAAAACTGTTTTTT.

J is TRBJ1-1 and V is TRBV30, with D maybe TRBD1 (5 bases). The CDR3 contains 14 residues. From germline, CDR1 is GTSNPN and CDR2 SVGIG (reference sequence). The V and J ends lost 3 bases and 8 bases respectively, with 19 bases between them. The CDR3 DNA is TGTGCCTGGAGGGGGGGGAAGACCGCCCGAGAAGCTTTCTTT. This encodes CAWRGGKTAREAFF.

This chain links TRBV6-1 with TRBJ2-2; tentative D call: TRBD1 (5 bases). The V end lost 10 bases, the J end lost 2 bases, and 8 bases lay between the germline ends. CDR1 and CDR2 from the germline V gene are MNHNS and SASEGT. The CDR3 is 12 residues long. The CDR3 loop reads CATGQNTGELFF. The CDR3 DNA is TGTGCCACCGGACAAAACACCGGGGAGCTGTTTTTT.

The chain couples TRBV18 to TRBJ1-4; 7 positions agree with TRBD1. CDR3 length equals 14 residues. Losses at the gene ends were 2 bases for V and 7 bases for J; bases not matched to a gene: 4. Germline CDR1 is KGHSH and CDR2 is LQKENI. The CDR3 DNA sequence: TGTGCCAGCTCACCATACAGGGGTCTTGAAAAACTGTTTTTT. Translation gives CASSPYRGLEKLFF.

The J gene is TRBJ2-1, the V gene TRBV6-5; D possibly corresponds to TRBD1 (6 bases). This CDR3 is built from 15 residues. The V end lost 0 bases, the J end lost 8 bases, and 14 bases lay between the germline ends. Per germline, CDR1 MNHEY and CDR2 SVGAGI. CDR3 in DNA: TGTGCCAGCAGTTACTCAATACTGACAGGCCATGAGCAGTTCTTC. It is translated as CASSYSILTGHEQFF.

The chain couples TRBV11-2 to TRBJ2-7, with TRBD1 matching over 12 bases. The ends lost 4 bases at V and 1 base at J; junction bases unmatched: 2. This CDR3 comprises 15 residues. The germline V gene encodes CDR1 SGHAT and CDR2 FQNNGV. The CDR3 loop is CASSSGQGASYEQYF. CDR3 in DNA: TGTGCCAGCAGCTCGGGACAGGGGGCGTCCTACGAGCAGTACTTC.

The chain couples TRBV7-9 to TRBJ2-2; 9 bases agree with TRBD1. CDR3 length: 18 amino acids. V was clipped by 3 bases and J by 5 bases; unmatched bases: 13. The germline CDR1 and CDR2 sequences are SEHNR and FQNEAQ (reference sequence). The CDR3 coding sequence is TGTGCCAGCAGCTTGACAACAGGGGGCCTGATTAGGACCGGGGAGCTGTTTTTT. Translation: CASSLTTGGLIRTGELFF.

In DNA form, the CDR3 reads TGTGCCAGCAATTCCGCCGGGGGGGGTAACTATGGCTACACCTTC. The encoded protein is CASNSAGGGNYGYTF. The chain carries TRBV28 and TRBJ1-2; tentatively, D is TRBD1 (5 bases). Looked up from germline, CDR1 is MDHEN and CDR2 is SYDVKM. Deletions cut 7 bases from V and 1 base from J, with 16 bases between. This CDR3 has 15 residues.